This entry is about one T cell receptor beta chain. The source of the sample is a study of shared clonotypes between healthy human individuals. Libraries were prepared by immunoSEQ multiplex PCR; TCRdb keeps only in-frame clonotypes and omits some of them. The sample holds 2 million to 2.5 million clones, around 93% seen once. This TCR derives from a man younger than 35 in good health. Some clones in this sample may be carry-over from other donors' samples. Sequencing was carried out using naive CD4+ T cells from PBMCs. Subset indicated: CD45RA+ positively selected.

This chain's CDR3 is CASSQPDRVEAFF. In DNA form, the CDR3 reads TGTGCCAGCAGCCAACCCGACAGAGTTGAAGCTTTCTTT. The J gene is TRBJ1-1, the V gene TRBV4-2; D is possibly TRBD1 (5 bases). The CDR3 is 13 residues long. Germline CDR1 and CDR2: LGHNA and YNFKEQ. Between the trimmed V and J ends, which lost 2 bases and 7 bases, there was a span of 11 bases.